The T cell receptor beta chain under discussion was sequenced for a study of blood T cell repertoires in COVID-19. Study context: Sample material is recorded as cDNA or gDNA derived from T cells, B-cell-depleted T cells, or PBMCs.

TCRdb keeps only in-frame clones here, not all; method: immunoSEQ multiplex PCR. The sample records 100,000 to 150,000 clones, around nine tenths being singletons. The CDR3 totals 13 residues. The V and J ends lost 3 bases and 4 bases, in that order; junction bases with no gene match: 1. Germline V lookup: CDR1 MNHNS, CDR2 SASEGT. The J gene is TRBJ1-2, the V gene TRBV6-1; 8 bases are shared with TRBD1. The sequenced material came from peripheral blood. This receptor was taken from a woman aged 65 to 85 with COVID-19, enrolled during active disease. CDR3: CASSDGQGYGYTF. CDR3 nucleotide sequence: TGTGCCAGCAGTGATGGACAGGGCTATGGCTACACCTTC.